The 17 T cell receptor beta chains below all came from one sample that was sequenced in a study of beta chain features in type 1 diabetes. Findings of the study overall: Across all four CD4+ subsets, people with type 1 diabetes showed modestly shorter TCRB CDR3s.

Expressed TCRB transcripts were sequenced because the isolated RNA had all been reverse transcribed beforehand. Repertoires were generated with immunoSEQ multiplex PCR, while TCRdb's copy carries only in-frame clones and drops some. This sample has around 260,000 clones, with approximately 24% found just once. These receptors' targets are unknown. Sequencing was performed on naive CD4+ T cells from blood. These receptors came from a woman aged 25 to 45 with type 1 diabetes.

This chain uses TRBV7-2 with TRBJ2-7; the match to TRBD2 covers 13 bases. Germline V lookup: CDR1 SGHTA, CDR2 FQGNSA. J was trimmed by 0 bases and V by 4 bases; bases with no gene match: 9. The CDR3 spans 18 residues. CDR3 nucleotide sequence: TGTGCCAGCAGCTCCCGGACTAGCGGGAGTTCCTTCTCCTACGAGCAGTACTTC. The encoded protein is CASSSRTSGSSFSYEQYF.

J is TRBJ2-7 and V is TRBV5-5, with unresolved D. The germline V gene encodes CDR1 SGHKS and CDR2 YYEKEE (reference sequence). The CDR3 loop spans 14 amino acids. Trimming shortened V by 2 bases and J by 2 bases, and 11 bases separated the two germline ends. The DNA for the CDR3 is TGTGCCAGCAGCTTTTCGTTTAACACCTACGAGCAGTACTTC. Amino acid sequence: CASSFSFNTYEQYF.

This clone occurred a few times. The chain joins TRBV15 to TRBJ2-3; tentatively, D is TRBD2 (5 bases). The CDR3 runs to 16 residues. Germline-derived CDR1 and CDR2 are LNHNV and YYDKDF (reference sequence). Trimming removed 0 bases from V and 2 bases from J, with 12 bases in between. CDR3 sequence (DNA): TGTGCCACCAGCAGAGATCTGGACTCCGTCACAGATACGCAGTATTTT. Protein sequence: CATSRDLDSVTDTQYF.

This clone has just a few counts. V usage is TRBV5-1 and J usage is TRBJ2-3, with D possibly matching TRBD2 (5 bases). The length of the CDR3 is 13 residues. Deletions cut 4 bases from V and 1 base from J, with 7 bases between. Per germline, CDR1 SGHRS and CDR2 YFSETQ. Here the CDR3 reads CASSLRGTDTQYF. In DNA form, the CDR3 reads TGCGCCAGCAGCCTGAGGGGCACAGATACGCAGTATTTT.

V gene TRBV29-1 combines with J gene TRBJ2-1; the match to TRBD2 covers 11 bases. CDR3 size: 14 residues. V shed 6 bases and J 4 bases; nucleotides not matched to a gene: 5. The germline gives CDR1 SQVTM, CDR2 ANQGSEA. The CDR3 region has the DNA TGCAGCGTGACCCGGACTAGCGGGTACAATGAGCAGTTCTTC. Its protein is CSVTRTSGYNEQFF.

The genes are TRBV5-1 and TRBJ2-1, with a weak D call TRBD1 (8 bases). CDR3 length: 16 residues. Germline V gives CDR1 SGHRS, CDR2 YFSETQ. V was pared by 4 bases and J by 3 bases, with 17 bases between. This CDR3 reads CASSRPTGGDYNEQFF. As DNA, the CDR3 is TGCGCCAGCAGCCGACCTACAGGGGGGGACTACAATGAGCAGTTCTTC.

The J gene is TRBJ1-2, the V gene TRBV30; 7 bases fit TRBD1. This CDR3 region has 13 residues. Germline V gene sequence: CDR1 GTSNPN, CDR2 SVGIG (reference sequence). V gave up 2 bases and J gave up 8 bases; unmatched junction bases: 8. The CDR3 protein is CAWSTRTGGGYTF. Here the CDR3 DNA reads TGTGCCTGGAGTACCCGGACAGGCGGCGGCTACACCTTC.

This clone was detected a few times. The genes are TRBV29-1 and TRBJ1-1, with a possible D match to TRBD1 (6 bases). CDR1 and CDR2 from the germline V gene are SQVTM and ANQGSEA. Trimming pared 7 bases from V and 4 bases from J, leaving 13 bases between. This CDR3 is built from 12 residues. The CDR3 region has the DNA TGCAGCGCCCGGGGGGCCAGCACTGAAGCTTTCTTT. It translates to CSARGASTEAFF.

The chain is built from TRBV29-1 and TRBJ2-1, with TRBD2 matching over 11 bases. V dropped 4 bases and J dropped 8; count of bases not matched to a gene: 7. Germline V gene data show CDR1 as SQVTM and CDR2 as ANQGSEA. The CDR3 loop spans 14 amino acids. The CDR3 loop reads CSVAALAGGDEQFF. The DNA for the CDR3 is TGCAGCGTTGCCGCGCTAGCGGGAGGTGATGAGCAGTTCTTC.

The chain links TRBV9 to TRBJ1-2; 7 bases are a match to TRBD1. The CDR3 covers 13 residues. From germline, CDR1 is SGDLS and CDR2 YYNGEE. With V trimmed by 0 bases and J by 6 bases, 2 bases remained unmatched. CDR3 DNA sequence: TGTGCCAGCAGCGTAGAGGGGGCGCATGGCTACACCTTC. Encoded protein: CASSVEGAHGYTF.

This clone was found a few times. This sequence joins TRBV30 and TRBJ1-5; no reliable D call. The CDR3 loop spans 15 amino acids. CDR1 and CDR2 (germline): GTSNPN, SVGIG (reference sequence). The V gene lost 0 bases and the J gene lost 1 base, with 10 bases spanning the gap. CDR3 coding DNA: TGTGCCTGGAGTGTAACCGGAGCGAGCAATCAGCCCCAGCATTTT. Its translation: CAWSVTGASNQPQHF.

V gene TRBV5-4 combines with J gene TRBJ1-1, with 7 bases identical to TRBD1. V dropped 0 bases and J dropped 11; count of bases not matched to a gene: 7. In germline, CDR1 is SGHNT, CDR2 YYREEE (reference sequence). This CDR3 has 13 residues. CDR3 protein: CASSLAGTGAAFF. The CDR3 DNA follows: TGTGCCAGCAGCTTGGCCGGTACAGGGGCCGCTTTCTTT.

The chain uses TRBV4-2 and TRBJ2-1, with D maybe TRBD2 (5 bases). Trimming left V 1 base short and J 1 base short, with 14 bases between. Germline-derived CDR1 and CDR2 are LGHNA and YNFKEQ. There are 17 residues in the CDR3. CDR3 DNA: TGTGCCAGCAGCCAAGGGGGAGTTAGTGAATCCTACAATGAGCAGTTCTTC. It translates to CASSQGGVSESYNEQFF.

The chain joins TRBV7-9 to TRBJ2-5, with D possibly matching TRBD1 (6 bases). Trimming pared 5 bases from V and 5 bases from J, leaving 18 bases between. CDR3 size: 15 residues. The germline V gene encodes CDR1 SEHNR and CDR2 FQNEAQ (reference sequence). CDR3 bases: TGTGCCAGCAGCCCCCCGAACAGGGTGAAGGAGACCCAGTACTTC. Translated, it gives CASSPPNRVKETQYF.

The chain is built from TRBV4-2 and TRBJ2-5, with TRBD1 matching over 7 bases. Germline V lookup: CDR1 LGHNA, CDR2 YNFKEQ. Unmatched junction bases numbered 4, after V lost 4 bases and J lost 2 bases. This CDR3 region has 14 residues. The CDR3 coding sequence is TGTGCCAGCAGCCGGTCGGGACAGCAAGAGACCCAGTACTTC. As protein: CASSRSGQQETQYF.

This clone was seen more than once but under ten times. The DNA of the CDR3 is TGCGCCAGCAGCCCCACCGGGACAGGGGTCGAGGTCTATGGCTACACCTTC. Its protein is CASSPTGTGVEVYGYTF. The chain uses TRBV4-1 and TRBJ1-2; TRBD1 matches 10 bases. The CDR3 spans 17 residues. Trimming cost V 4 bases and J 4 bases; bases outside gene matches: 12. Germline CDR1 reads MGHRA; CDR2 reads YSYEKL.

This clone was counted only a few times. The chain links TRBV7-9 to TRBJ1-5; D gene unclear. The V end was cut by 1 base, the J end by 4 bases, with 11 bases between. This CDR3 has 15 amino acids. Germline V lookup: CDR1 SEHNR, CDR2 FQNEAQ (reference sequence). CDR3 sequence reads: CASSLEWAENQPQHF. The CDR3 nucleotides read TGTGCCAGCAGCTTAGAATGGGCAGAAAATCAGCCCCAGCATTTT.